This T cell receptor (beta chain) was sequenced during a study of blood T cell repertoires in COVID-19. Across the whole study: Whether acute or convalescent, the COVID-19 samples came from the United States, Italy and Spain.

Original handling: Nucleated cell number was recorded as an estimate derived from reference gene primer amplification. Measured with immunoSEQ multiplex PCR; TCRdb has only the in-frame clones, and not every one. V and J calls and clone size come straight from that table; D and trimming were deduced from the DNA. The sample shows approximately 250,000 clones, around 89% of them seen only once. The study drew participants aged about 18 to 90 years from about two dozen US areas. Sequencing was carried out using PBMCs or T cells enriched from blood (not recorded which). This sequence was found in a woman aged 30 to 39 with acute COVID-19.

CDR3 DNA: TGTGCCAGTAGTATAGGGCATAGCGGGAGGCCCTACGAGCAGTACTTC. As protein: CASSIGHSGRPYEQYF. This rearrangement joins TRBV19 to TRBJ2-7, with 10 bases aligning to TRBD2. CDR3 length: 16 residues. V shed 1 base and J 2 bases; nucleotides not matched to a gene: 5. Germline CDR1 is LNHDA and CDR2 is SQIVND (reference sequence).